This paragraph covers one T cell receptor beta chain sequence. Its antigen is still unknown. The junction and the germline gene differ at one end; a read error may be behind it. The library was made by multiplex PCR. Sequencing instrument: Illumina HiSeq 4000. CDR3 regions were amplified by Arm-PCR with iRepertoire HTBI primers to construct TCR beta libraries. Before sequencing, the PCR products went through gel purification. In the original analysis: Gene usage analysis of CDR3 amino acid clonotypes relied on the roughly 60 TRBV and 15 or so TRBJ segments identified across samples. COPE and FqMerger were used to merge filtered high-quality paired reads into contigs. BLAST was used to align contigs to the IMGT TRBV, TRBD and TRBJ reference genes, and CDR3 was defined following IMGT. Any clonotype with a frequency above 0.1% was classified as a highly expanded clone. Shannon entropy was used to measure repertoire diversity, and the Gini coefficient was used to measure V-J evenness. Clonotypes shared by more than one individual were considered public. TCRdb trimmed public reads at Q25 via fastp, called clones via MiXCR and kept in-frame beta chains. Every distinct CDR3 protein forms one entry, paired with its most common genes and DNA. V and J calls and clone size were set by TCRdb, not the authors. Across this sample there are a few hundred thousand distinct CDR3 sequences, with roughly 12% seen only once. About 9.1% of the sample is taken by the ten largest.

CDR1 SQVTM and CDR2 ANQGSEA were looked up in the germline V gene. Reading from cysteine to phenylalanine, the CDR3 counts 12 amino acids. Of all the DNA, just the CDR3 is kept, 36 bases in frame from base 1. Explained via the paper, the time point label denotes: newly diagnosed GD, antithyroid drugs for less than 3 months. For both TCR sequencing and RNA sequencing, RNA was extracted from PBMCs using TRIzol. The diagnosis of Graves' disease was made according to American Thyroid Association guidelines. Patients were recruited from an endocrinology department in Xi'an, China. From each patient, approximately 9.9 milliliters of peripheral blood was collected into an EDTA anticoagulant tube. Ficoll Paque Plus density gradient separation was used to isolate PBMCs, and no additional T cell sorting was done. An Agilent 2100 Bioanalyzer and agarose gel were used to assess RNA quality, and a NanoDrop 2000 was used to measure RNA concentration.

This sample was included in a study of regulatory T cells in long-lasting Graves disease (dated by TCRdb to the early 2020s). Looking at the study overall: Antithyroid drugs had been taken for less than 3 months by newly diagnosed Graves' disease patients. A total of around 33 samples were covered by TCR sequencing, comprising approximately 13 persistent and roughly 20 newly diagnosed Graves' disease patients. Patients with persistent Graves' disease were compared with patients with newly diagnosed Graves' disease using TCR sequencing and RNA sequencing of peripheral blood. The study was conducted in China and was registered as a clinical trial.

Points the paper makes about the study in general: Persistent disease showed preferential use of TRBV28, TRBJ1-2 and TRBJ2-5, whereas newly diagnosed disease favored TRBV20-1 and TRBJ2-1. Compared with newly diagnosed patients, persistent Graves' disease patients had lower TCR Shannon entropy and fewer highly expanded clones, which suggests clonal expansion. As a limitation, the authors acknowledged that the small sample size may reduce accuracy. Persistent patients shared more public clonotypes among themselves (around 3,000) than newly diagnosed patients did (nearly 1,000). Only the TCR beta chain was sequenced and analyzed. The study examined only peripheral blood because the primary lesion, thyroid tissue, could not be accessed.

These data were also reused for a study on T cells in Graves' hyperthyroidism and ophthalmopathy. The second study, in turn, reports: Graves' hyperthyroidism was defined as stable when no progression to ophthalmopathy occurred over 18 months of follow-up. Hyperthyroidism patients were aged 18 to 65 years and newly diagnosed, with disease duration of less than 2 months. Any patient with an uncontrolled infection, another autoimmune disease, pregnancy or lactation was excluded. Diagnoses were based on clinical symptoms, serum thyroxine and TRAb, thyroid ultrasound and orbital computed tomography. The first round of RT-PCR for the TCR CDR3 was performed with the HTBI primer set and the Qiagen OneStep RT-PCR kit. Blood samples also contained most of the expanded thyroid clonotypes (frequency above 0.001), which suggests that blood repertoires may reflect thyroid immune responses. A 13 V-J signature model separated ophthalmopathy from stable hyperthyroidism, with 87.88% sensitivity and roughly 81% specificity in cross-validation and 80%/75% in testing. In validation, progression to ophthalmopathy was predicted by the model with 65% to 71% sensitivity and roughly 76% specificity, a median of 6.5 months before onset. TCR V-J signatures able to tell the groups apart were searched for in a discovery cohort of 100 or so patients, of whom fewer than 45 had Graves' ophthalmopathy and about 60 had stable Graves' hyperthyroidism. Prospective prediction of ophthalmopathy was tested in an independent validation cohort of approximately 19 hyperthyroidism patients and 17 patients who later progressed to ophthalmopathy. The approximately 90 discovery patients were randomly split 7:3 into training and test sets. The study also compared thyroid tissue and blood T-cell repertoires from a handful of Graves' hyperthyroidism patients. After sampling, hyperthyroidism patients received methimazole starting at 30 mg daily, and ophthalmopathy patients received high-dose intravenous methylprednisolone. Libraries were constructed in a second round of multiplex PCR, after which size selection and purification were performed. Libraries were sequenced paired-end with 100 bp reads on an Illumina HiSeq2000. Raw data were processed with SOAPnuke, discarding reads with adapters, uncalled bases, mean Phred below 15, or no exact constant-primer or identifier match. High-quality paired reads were merged with COPE v1.2.5, and unique nucleotide sequences were defined as clonotypes. Clonotypes were aligned to IMGT TRBV, TRBD and TRBJ reference segments using MiTCR v1.1. The analysis was restricted to V-J combinations with a frequency above 0.0001, which together covered roughly 99% of the repertoires. A TCS score was defined as the ratio of F50 (clonal expansion) to E x V (chaos), with BLOSUM62-based TCRdist applied between CDR3 peptides within each V-J. Welch's t-statistics and random forest reduced approximately 520 V-J features to 13, which were used in a naive Bayes classifier (R e1071). Sample size was not statistically predetermined, and blinding of investigators to group allocation was not performed. TCR Vbeta CDR3 sequencing of 120 to 150 peripheral blood samples (roughly 43 ophthalmopathy, some 75 hyperthyroidism and around 17 progressor patients) is reported in the paper.

Recombination joined TRBV29-1 with TRBJ1-4, with no reliable assignment of the D segment. The starting material was peripheral blood mononuclear cells (PBMCs), obtained at new diagnosis, from a patient treated with antithyroid drugs. This receptor was obtained from a man aged 30 to 45 with Graves disease. Donor details come from another sample of the same person, matched by shared clones. The CDR3 sequence is CSVEGPQEKLSF. The DNA reads TGCAGCGTTGAAGGGCCCCAGGAAAAACTGTCTTTT.